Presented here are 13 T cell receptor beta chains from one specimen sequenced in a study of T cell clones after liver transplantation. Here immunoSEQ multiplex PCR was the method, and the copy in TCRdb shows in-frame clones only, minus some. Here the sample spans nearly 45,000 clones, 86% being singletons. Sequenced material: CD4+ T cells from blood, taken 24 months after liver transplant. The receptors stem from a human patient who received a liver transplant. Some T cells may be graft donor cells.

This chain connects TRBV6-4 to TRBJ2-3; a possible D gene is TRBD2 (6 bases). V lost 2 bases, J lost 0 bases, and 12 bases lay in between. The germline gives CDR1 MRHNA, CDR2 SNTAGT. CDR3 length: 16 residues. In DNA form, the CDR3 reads TGTGCCAGCAGTGACCAGGGAGGAGTCAGCACAGATACGCAGTATTTT. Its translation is CASSDQGGVSTDTQYF.

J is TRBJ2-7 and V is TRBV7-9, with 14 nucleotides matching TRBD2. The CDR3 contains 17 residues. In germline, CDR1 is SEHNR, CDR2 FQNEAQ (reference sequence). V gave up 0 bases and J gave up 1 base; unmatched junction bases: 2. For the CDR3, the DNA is TGTGCCAGCAGCTTAGCGACTAGCGGGGGGGCGTCCTACGAGCAGTACTTC. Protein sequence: CASSLATSGGASYEQYF.

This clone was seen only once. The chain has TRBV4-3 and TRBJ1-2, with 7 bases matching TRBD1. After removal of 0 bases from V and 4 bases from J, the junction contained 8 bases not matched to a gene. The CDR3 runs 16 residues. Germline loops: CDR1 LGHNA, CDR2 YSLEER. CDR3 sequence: CASSQEYQGGLYGYTF. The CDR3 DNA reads TGCGCCAGCAGCCAAGAGTACCAGGGGGGACTCTATGGCTACACCTTC.

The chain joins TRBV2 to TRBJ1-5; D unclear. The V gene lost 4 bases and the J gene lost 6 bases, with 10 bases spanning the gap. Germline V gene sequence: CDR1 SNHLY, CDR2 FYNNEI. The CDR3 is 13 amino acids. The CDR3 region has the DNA TGTGCCAGCAGTGCCCGGGAGGGTCAGCCCCAGCATTTT. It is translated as CASSAREGQPQHF.

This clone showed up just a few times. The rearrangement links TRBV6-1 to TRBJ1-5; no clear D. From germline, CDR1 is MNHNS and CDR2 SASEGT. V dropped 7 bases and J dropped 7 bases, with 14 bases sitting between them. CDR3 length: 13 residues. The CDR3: CASNRNLGQPQHF. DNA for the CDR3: TGTGCCAGCAATCGAAATTTGGGGCAGCCCCAGCATTTT.

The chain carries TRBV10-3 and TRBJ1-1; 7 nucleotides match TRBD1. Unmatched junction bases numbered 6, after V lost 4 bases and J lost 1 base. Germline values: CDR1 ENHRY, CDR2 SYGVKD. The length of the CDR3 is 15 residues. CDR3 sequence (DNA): TGTGCCATCAGTGCGTCCGGGACAGCGAACACTGAAGCTTTCTTT. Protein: CAISASGTANTEAFF.

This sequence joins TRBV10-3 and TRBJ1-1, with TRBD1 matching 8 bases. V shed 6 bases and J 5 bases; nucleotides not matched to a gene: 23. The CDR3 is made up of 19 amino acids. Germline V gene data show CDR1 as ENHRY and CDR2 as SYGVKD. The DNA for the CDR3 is TGTGCCATCAGACCGGGACAGGCCCTTCCGAAGAGGGGAGGAACTGAAGCTTTCTTT. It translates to CAIRPGQALPKRGGTEAFF.

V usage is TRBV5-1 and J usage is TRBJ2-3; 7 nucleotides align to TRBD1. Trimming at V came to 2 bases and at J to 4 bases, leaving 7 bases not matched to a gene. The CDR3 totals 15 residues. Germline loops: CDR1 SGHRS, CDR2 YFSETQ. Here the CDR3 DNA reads TGCGCCAGCAGCTTCACAGGGGCTAGGTCAGATACGCAGTATTTT. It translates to CASSFTGARSDTQYF.

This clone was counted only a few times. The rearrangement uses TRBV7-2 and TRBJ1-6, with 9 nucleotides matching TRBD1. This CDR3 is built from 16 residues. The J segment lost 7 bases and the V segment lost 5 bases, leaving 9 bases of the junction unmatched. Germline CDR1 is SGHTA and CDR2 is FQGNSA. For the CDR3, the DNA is TGTGCCAGCAGCCCACGCTCCGGGACAGGGAATTCACCCCTCCACTTT. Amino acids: CASSPRSGTGNSPLHF.

In DNA, the CDR3 is TGTGCCAGCAGTTTATGGTCTGGAAACACCATATATTTT. Its protein is CASSLWSGNTIYF. The chain links TRBV6-5 to TRBJ1-3, with D hard to call. V dropped 4 bases and J dropped 1 base, with 5 bases sitting between them. CDR3 length: 13 residues. CDR1 and CDR2 from the germline V gene are MNHEY and SVGAGI.

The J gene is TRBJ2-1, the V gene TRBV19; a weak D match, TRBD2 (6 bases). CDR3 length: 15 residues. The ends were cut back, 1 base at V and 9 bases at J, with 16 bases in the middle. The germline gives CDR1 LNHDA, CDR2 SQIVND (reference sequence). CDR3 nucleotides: TGTGCCAGTAGTATAGCTCAGACTAGTTTGGGTGAGCAGTTCTTC. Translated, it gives CASSIAQTSLGEQFF.

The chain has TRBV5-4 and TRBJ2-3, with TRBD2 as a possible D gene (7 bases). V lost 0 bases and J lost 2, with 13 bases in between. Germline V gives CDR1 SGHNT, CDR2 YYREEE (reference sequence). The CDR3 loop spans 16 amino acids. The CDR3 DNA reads TGTGCCAGCAGCTTGGACTCGCGGGGGCTCACAGATACGCAGTATTTT. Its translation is CASSLDSRGLTDTQYF.

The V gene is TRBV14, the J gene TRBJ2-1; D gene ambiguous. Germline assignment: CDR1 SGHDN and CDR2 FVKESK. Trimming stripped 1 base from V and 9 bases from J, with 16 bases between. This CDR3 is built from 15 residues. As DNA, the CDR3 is TGTGCCAGCAGCCAAGGGACGGAATACAAGGGTGAGCAGTTCTTC. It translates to CASSQGTEYKGEQFF.